These 18 T cell receptor beta chains originate from one sample sequenced in a study of T-cell reconstitution after alpha-beta-depleted transplantation in children. Preparation of the TCRbeta library involved a method that used unique molecular identifiers. TCRdb recomputed calls from the PCR reads with MiXCR, one row per CDR3 protein. The sample has some 200,000 distinct CDR3 sequences; about 6% are singletons. The material was PBMCs, obtained before TCRalphabeta/CD19-depleted stem cell transplant. The receptors were sampled from a girl in the first two years of life with combined immunodeficiency, due to receive a stem cell transplant.

The table lists this clonotype with many counts. The chain employs TRBV7-2 and TRBJ2-2; D not certain. The CDR3 sequence is 15 residues long. Trimming cost V 1 base and J 0 bases, with 6 bases left between them. Germline V gene lookup returns CDR1 SGHTA and CDR2 FQGNSA. The CDR3, as DNA: TGTGCCAGCAGCTTAGGCGGATCGAACACCGGGGAGCTGTTTTTT. It is translated as CASSLGGSNTGELFF.

The chain recombines TRBV29-1 with TRBJ2-7; 8 bases line up with TRBD2. Losses at the gene ends were 2 bases for V and 3 bases for J; bases not matched to a gene: 9. The CDR3 is 15 amino acids. CDR1 SQVTM and CDR2 ANQGSEA come from the germline V gene. For the CDR3, the DNA is TGCAGCGTTGAAACGGCGGGGGGTGGGGGCTACGAGCAGTACTTC. This codes for CSVETAGGGGYEQYF.

The chain uses TRBV20-1 and TRBJ2-5; 11 bases are shared with TRBD2. Germline CDR1 is DFQATT and CDR2 is SNEGSKA (reference sequence). The CDR3 covers 17 residues. The DNA for the CDR3 is TGCTGCGCGGCCCCTAGCGGGGGGACCCTCTTCGTAGAGACCCAGTACTTC. Translating it yields CCAAPSGGTLFVETQYF.

This clonotype was recorded at least ten times. The V and J genes are TRBV27 and TRBJ2-7; 10 nucleotides line up with TRBD1. Germline V gives CDR1 MNHEY, CDR2 SMNVEV (reference sequence). This CDR3 is 15 amino acids long. V gave up 2 bases and J gave up 5 bases; unmatched junction bases: 6. The CDR3 here is CASSLVGTGDNEQYF. CDR3 bases: TGTGCCAGCAGTTTAGTTGGGACAGGGGATAACGAGCAGTACTTC.

This clonotype was observed many times. The V and J genes are TRBV3-1 and TRBJ2-1; D is unresolved. Germline assignment: CDR1 LGHDT and CDR2 YNNKEL (reference sequence). The CDR3 is 16 residues long. Trimming took 0 bases from V and 2 from J, leaving 11 bases between them. The CDR3 DNA sequence: TGTGCCAGCAGCCAAGATTTCGACTTACCCTACAATGAGCAGTTCTTC. Its translation: CASSQDFDLPYNEQFF.

In its sample, this clonotype was seen many times. The genes are TRBV5-1 and TRBJ2-3; TRBD2 matches at 9 bases. Trimming removed 2 bases from V and 11 bases from J; junction bases left unmatched: 6. Germline V CDR1 and CDR2: SGHRS, YFSETQ. The CDR3 covers 13 residues. CDR3 coding DNA: TGCGCCAGCAGCTTACCTATAGCGGGAGAGCAGTATTTT. Translating it yields CASSLPIAGEQYF.

This clonotype was detected many times. The DNA of the CDR3 is TGTGCCAGCAGCCCAGGGGCAGGACAAAATAACGAGCAGTACTTC. Protein sequence: CASSPGAGQNNEQYF. The chain uses TRBV7-8 and TRBJ2-7; the D gene is possibly TRBD1 (6 bases). V was cut by 5 bases and J by 5 bases, with 19 bases left in between. This CDR3 has 15 residues. Looked up from germline, CDR1 is SGHVS and CDR2 is FQNEAQ.

There are many counts of this clonotype. The chain couples TRBV20-1 to TRBJ2-1, with 13 bases fitting TRBD2. Losses at the gene ends were 5 bases for V and 9 bases for J; bases not matched to a gene: 13. The V gene's germline CDR1 is DFQATT and CDR2 SNEGSKA (reference sequence). The CDR3 length is 16 residues. CDR3 sequence reads: CSARDPLLAGGPEQFF. The CDR3 nucleotides are TGCAGTGCTCGTGACCCTTTACTAGCGGGAGGGCCTGAGCAGTTCTTC.

In its sample, this clonotype was seen many times. The V and J genes are TRBV4-2 and TRBJ2-7; 8 bases align to TRBD1. The J segment lost 1 base and the V segment lost 6 bases, leaving 2 bases of the junction unmatched. This CDR3 comprises 13 residues. Germline values: CDR1 LGHNA, CDR2 YNFKEQ. The CDR3 sequence is CASSTGGSYEQYF. As DNA, the CDR3 is TGTGCCAGCAGTACAGGGGGGTCCTACGAGCAGTACTTC.

This clonotype was counted ten times or more. This sequence joins TRBV20-1 and TRBJ1-5; TRBD1 might be the D (6 bases). The V gene's germline CDR1 is DFQATT and CDR2 SNEGSKA (reference sequence). V lost 0 bases to trimming and J lost 2 bases, with 17 bases between them. There are 17 residues in the CDR3. CDR3 in amino acids: CSARDLRGARGNQPQHF. CDR3 in DNA: TGCAGTGCTAGAGATCTACGGGGGGCGCGGGGCAATCAGCCCCAGCATTTT.

The CDR3 sequence: CASSRAGGRSGANVLTF. The CDR3 DNA reads TGTGCCAGCAGCCGAGCGGGGGGGCGCAGTGGGGCCAACGTCCTGACTTTC. The V gene is TRBV11-2, the J gene TRBJ2-6, with 10 bases matching TRBD2. The V and J ends lost 5 bases and 3 bases, in that order; junction bases with no gene match: 7. The germline CDR1 and CDR2 sequences are SGHAT and FQNNGV. The CDR3 spans 17 residues.

This sequence joins TRBV7-2 and TRBJ2-3; D call uncertain. Trimming shortened V by 8 bases and J by 2 bases, and 8 bases separated the two germline ends. CDR3 length: 12 residues. The germline CDR1 and CDR2 sequences are SGHTA and FQGNSA. The CDR3 sequence: CASRDNTDTQYF. CDR3 coding DNA: TGTGCCAGCCGAGACAACACAGATACGCAGTATTTT.

This clonotype was counted many times. The chain employs TRBV5-1 and TRBJ2-1; the D gene is possibly TRBD2 (5 bases). CDR1 is SGHRS and CDR2 is YFSETQ in the germline V gene. Trimming shortened V by 4 bases and J by 5 bases, and 13 bases separated the two germline ends. This CDR3 is 14 amino acids long. CDR3 DNA sequence: TGCGCCAGCAGCCCAGACTACGGGGACAATGAGCAGTTCTTC. Its translation is CASSPDYGDNEQFF.

This clonotype was recorded at least ten times. The rearrangement joins TRBV11-1 to TRBJ2-1; a weak D match, TRBD1 (5 bases). The CDR3 is 12 residues long. Germline V gene sequence: CDR1 SGHAT, CDR2 FQDESV (reference sequence). Trimming took off 3 bases at V and 10 bases at J, with 10 bases between the two ends. This CDR3 is CASSFQGWEQFF. The CDR3 region has the DNA TGTGCCAGCAGCTTCCAGGGTTGGGAGCAGTTCTTC.

This clonotype has ten or more counts. The chain has TRBV12-3 or TRBV12-4 and TRBJ2-1; 9 bases fit TRBD2. The CDR3 is made up of 14 amino acids. Trimming took 3 bases from V and 6 from J; bases not matched to a gene: 3. CDR3 loop: CASSFGGGVNEQFF. The DNA for the CDR3 is TGTGCCAGCAGTTTCGGCGGGGGGGTCAATGAGCAGTTCTTC.

This clonotype was found many times. In DNA form, the CDR3 reads TGTGCCAGCAGTTTTGCCAGTAACTATGGCTACACCTTC. This sequence encodes CASSFASNYGYTF. The chain has TRBV12-3 or TRBV12-4 and TRBJ1-2, with D hard to call. This CDR3 has 13 amino acids. The V end was cut by 3 bases, the J end by 1 base, with 6 bases between.

In its sample, this clonotype was seen many times. This rearrangement joins TRBV27 to TRBJ2-3; D may be TRBD1 or TRBD2 (5 bases each). Trimming shortened V by 1 base and J by 2 bases, and 13 bases separated the two germline ends. The CDR3 length is 16 residues. Germline values: CDR1 MNHEY, CDR2 SMNVEV (reference sequence). In nucleotides, the CDR3 is TGTGCCAGCAGTTTATACCCACGGGACGCCACAGATACGCAGTATTTT. This encodes CASSLYPRDATDTQYF.

V is TRBV4-1 and J is TRBJ2-1; 8 nucleotides align to TRBD1. CDR1 is MGHRA and CDR2 is YSYEKL in the germline V gene. The CDR3 is 15 amino acids. V gave up 3 bases and J gave up 8 bases; unmatched junction bases: 9. CDR3 region: CASSQTGASTDEQFF. The CDR3 DNA follows: TGCGCCAGCAGCCAGACAGGGGCTAGTACGGATGAGCAGTTCTTC.